These T cell receptor beta chains were read from a single sample in a study of shared clonotypes between healthy human individuals. TCRdb's table, derived via immunoSEQ multiplex PCR, lists solely in-frame clones and lacks some. The profile shows about 1.1 million clones, 70% to 80% of them singletons. The source material was memory CD4+ T cells from PBMCs. The receptor source for this set is a man between 18 and 35 years old in good health. Some clones in this sample may be carry-over from other donors' samples. CDR3s include the opening cysteine and the closing phenylalanine or tryptophan. The D gene is left open where the match is weak. For some rows the clone size is stated as once, few or many, or as a class when expanded; others skip it.

DNA: TGTGCCAGCAGTTTGGGACCAAAATACGAGCAGTACTTC; CDR3: CASSLGPKYEQYF; V: TRBV28; J: TRBJ2-7; size: -; D: -
DNA: TGTGCCAGTAGCCCCGCTAGGCAGAGCTCCTACGAGCAGTACTTC; CDR3: CASSPARQSSYEQYF; V: TRBV11-1; J: TRBJ2-7; size: -; D: -
DNA: TGTGCCTGGAGATTGGAGTATGGCTACACCTTC; CDR3: CAWRLEYGYTF; V: TRBV30; J: TRBJ1-2; size: -; D: -
DNA: TGTGCCACGCTAAGACTAGCGGGATCCGAGCAGTACTTC; CDR3: CATLRLAGSEQYF; V: TRBV10-3; J: TRBJ2-7; size: -; D: TRBD2
DNA: TGTGCCAGTAGTATAGGGGGACACGGAAACTATGGCTACACCTTC; CDR3: CASSIGGHGNYGYTF; V: TRBV19; J: TRBJ1-2; size: -; D: -
DNA: TGTGCCAGCTCCTGGGCAGGGGGCTACGAGCAGTACTTC; CDR3: CASSWAGGYEQYF; V: TRBV6-5; J: TRBJ2-7; size: -; D: TRBD1
DNA: TGCGCCAGCAGCCAAGATCGTCGCGACACTGAAGCTTTCTTT; CDR3: CASSQDRRDTEAFF; V: TRBV4-3; J: TRBJ1-1; size: -; D: -
DNA: TGTGCCAGCAGCTTGAGAGGGACTTTAGGGGGTGAGCAGTTCTTC; CDR3: CASSLRGTLGGEQFF; V: TRBV5-4; J: TRBJ2-1; size: few; D: -
DNA: TGTGCCAGCTCCCCTCAAAGCCGGGACACCAACTACGAGCAGTACTTC; CDR3: CASSPQSRDTNYEQYF; V: TRBV18; J: TRBJ2-7; size: once; D: -
DNA: TGTGCCTGGAGTAAAGAGAGGGGGGGAACAACTAATGAAAAACTGTTTTTT; CDR3: CAWSKERGGTTNEKLFF; V: TRBV30; J: TRBJ1-4; size: -; D: -
DNA: TGTGCCAGCAGTTCATCCCTCAGACAGGGGACGGACTTC; CDR3: CASSSSLRQGTDF; V: TRBV28; J: TRBJ2-5; size: -; D: TRBD1
DNA: TGTGCCAGCAGTTTCGGGGGAGGGTTCGATACGCAGTATTTT; CDR3: CASSFGGGFDTQYF; V: TRBV27; J: TRBJ2-3; size: -; D: TRBD2
DNA: TGTGCCTGGAGTAAGGGGGCTAGCGGGAGAGACACAGATACGCAGTATTTT; CDR3: CAWSKGASGRDTDTQYF; V: TRBV30; J: TRBJ2-3; size: few; D: TRBD2
DNA: TGTGCCAGCAGCTTGGACATCGTGAACACTGAAGCTTTCTTT; CDR3: CASSLDIVNTEAFF; V: TRBV5-1; J: TRBJ1-1; size: -; D: -
DNA: TGTGCCAGCTTATGGGGGAGTTCGGGAGCTAACTATGGCTACACCTTC; CDR3: CASLWGSSGANYGYTF; V: TRBV21-1; J: TRBJ1-2; size: -; D: -
DNA: TGCGCCACCTCAGGGGGGTATTTGAACACTGAAGCTTTCTTT; CDR3: CATSGGYLNTEAFF; V: TRBV5-1; J: TRBJ1-1; size: -; D: TRBD1
DNA: TGTGCCAGCAGCCAACGGGAGCCAGGATACTACGAGCAGTACTTC; CDR3: CASSQREPGYYEQYF; V: TRBV7-8; J: TRBJ2-7; size: -; D: -
DNA: TGCGCCAGCAGCTTGGCACTAGCGGCGGCCGAGCAGTTCTTC; CDR3: CASSLALAAAEQFF; V: TRBV5-1; J: TRBJ2-1; size: -; D: TRBD2
DNA: TGTGCCAGCAGCTTAGGGGGGGCGCGGACTGAAGCTTTCTTT; CDR3: CASSLGGARTEAFF; V: TRBV11-3; J: TRBJ1-1; size: -; D: -
DNA: TGTGCCAGTAGTTCCCCGGGACTAGCGGGAGGCTACGAGCAGTACTTC; CDR3: CASSSPGLAGGYEQYF; V: TRBV19; J: TRBJ2-7; size: few; D: TRBD2
DNA: TGTGCCAGCGGCGGCGGCAGGGGCTACAATGAGCAGTTCTTC; CDR3: CASGGGRGYNEQFF; V: TRBV19; J: TRBJ2-1; size: -; D: -
DNA: TGTGCCAGCAGGGGGACAGGGACAACTAATGAAAAACTGTTTTTT; CDR3: CASRGTGTTNEKLFF; V: TRBV2; J: TRBJ1-4; size: -; D: TRBD1
DNA: TGCGCCAGCAGGGGACCACTGACAGGGACGGATACGCAGTATTTT; CDR3: CASRGPLTGTDTQYF; V: TRBV10-2; J: TRBJ2-3; size: -; D: TRBD1
DNA: TGTGCCAGCAGCCCTTCAGGGGTTGAAGAGACCCAGTACTTC; CDR3: CASSPSGVEETQYF; V: TRBV5-4; J: TRBJ2-5; size: -; D: -
DNA: TGCGCCAGCAGCTTGGTGGGACAGCTGGGCCAGAATGAGCAGTTCTTC; CDR3: CASSLVGQLGQNEQFF; V: TRBV5-1; J: TRBJ2-1; size: once; D: TRBD1
DNA: TGCGCCAGCAGCCTAGGACAGAGAAACTATGGCTACACCTTC; CDR3: CASSLGQRNYGYTF; V: TRBV5-1; J: TRBJ1-2; size: -; D: -
DNA: TGTGCCAGCAGTTTTTTGGGGAGAGGGACGCACGAGCAGTACTTC; CDR3: CASSFLGRGTHEQYF; V: TRBV27; J: TRBJ2-7; size: -; D: -
DNA: TGCAGCGTTGCCCTCGGGGGCGCGGACTATGGCTACACCTTC; CDR3: CSVALGGADYGYTF; V: TRBV29-1; J: TRBJ1-2; size: -; D: -
DNA: TGCGCCAGCAGCTCGGGCAGGAGTGAGCAGTTCTTC; CDR3: CASSSGRSEQFF; V: TRBV5-1; J: TRBJ2-1; size: -; D: -
DNA: TGTGCCAGCAGCTACCGGGACAGAGTTAGGAACACCGGGGAGCTGTTTTTT; CDR3: CASSYRDRVRNTGELFF; V: TRBV9; J: TRBJ2-2; size: -; D: TRBD1
DNA: TGTGCCAGCTCCGGGACTGTGAACACCGGGGAGCTGTTTTTT; CDR3: CASSGTVNTGELFF; V: TRBV18; J: TRBJ2-2; size: -; D: -
DNA: TGTGCCATCAGTGAGTCGAGGGTAGGAAGTCAGCCCCAGCATTTT; CDR3: CAISESRVGSQPQHF; V: TRBV10-3; J: TRBJ1-5; size: few; D: -
DNA: TGCGCCAGCAGTTACGACAGGGGTTCCTACAATGAGCAGTTCTTC; CDR3: CASSYDRGSYNEQFF; V: TRBV5-1; J: TRBJ2-1; size: -; D: TRBD1
DNA: TGTGCCAGCAGCTTAGACGGCGACAGGGGCCAGAATCAGCCCCAGCATTTT; CDR3: CASSLDGDRGQNQPQHF; V: TRBV11-3; J: TRBJ1-5; size: -; D: TRBD1
DNA: TGTGCCAGCAGCCCGAACGGCGCGGGGGATCGGGAAAAACTGTTTTTT; CDR3: CASSPNGAGDREKLFF; V: TRBV28; J: TRBJ1-4; size: -; D: -
DNA: TGCAGCGTTCCCCCCCCTGACAGGGGGCTGAGTCAGCCCCAGCATTTT; CDR3: CSVPPPDRGLSQPQHF; V: TRBV29-1; J: TRBJ1-5; size: -; D: TRBD1
DNA: TGTGCCAGCAGTTTATCAGGGACTGAAAAACTGTTTTTT; CDR3: CASSLSGTEKLFF; V: TRBV28; J: TRBJ1-4; size: -; D: -
DNA: TGTGCGACGGGGGGTGGTTACGAGCAGTACTTC; CDR3: CATGGGYEQYF; V: TRBV7-8; J: TRBJ2-7; size: -; D: TRBD2
DNA: TGTGCCTGGAGTGTACCCGGGGTAGCAGAGACCCAGTACTTC; CDR3: CAWSVPGVAETQYF; V: TRBV30; J: TRBJ2-5; size: -; D: -
DNA: TGTGCCAGCAGCCAAATACGTAGCGGGAGTAATTCTCAGCAGTTCTTC; CDR3: CASSQIRSGSNSQQFF; V: TRBV5-4; J: TRBJ2-1; size: -; D: TRBD2
DNA: TGTGCCAGCAGCCCCGGACTGAGGAAGAACACTGAAGCTTTCTTT; CDR3: CASSPGLRKNTEAFF; V: TRBV27; J: TRBJ1-1; size: few; D: -
DNA: TGTGCCAGCTCGCGAAAGGGGGAGACCCAGTACTTC; CDR3: CASSRKGETQYF; V: TRBV18; J: TRBJ2-5; size: -; D: -
DNA: TGTGCCAGCAAGGAGCCTACAGGGGTGAATTCACCCCTCCACTTT; CDR3: CASKEPTGVNSPLHF; V: TRBV28; J: TRBJ1-6; size: -; D: TRBD1
DNA: TGTGCCAGCAGCTTGGGTCTAGCGGGAGGACCAGATACGCAGTATTTT; CDR3: CASSLGLAGGPDTQYF; V: TRBV7-9; J: TRBJ2-3; size: -; D: TRBD2
DNA: TGTGCCAGCAGTAGACTCAGGGATTCTAACACCGGGGAGCTGTTTTTT; CDR3: CASSRLRDSNTGELFF; V: TRBV27; J: TRBJ2-2; size: -; D: -
DNA: TGTGCCAGTAGTGGCCGGGACCTACCCCTCCACTTT; CDR3: CASSGRDLPLHF; V: TRBV19; J: TRBJ1-6; size: -; D: -
DNA: TGCGCCAGCAGCTCACTAGCGGGAGGATCCACCGGGGAGCTGTTTTTT; CDR3: CASSSLAGGSTGELFF; V: TRBV5-1; J: TRBJ2-2; size: -; D: TRBD2
DNA: TGTGCCAGCAGCCTCGGACAGGGACTGGGAGCTTTCTTT; CDR3: CASSLGQGLGAFF; V: TRBV21-1; J: TRBJ1-1; size: -; D: -
DNA: TGTGCCAGCAGTCCCCGGGGGACAGTGACCCAGCATTTT; CDR3: CASSPRGTVTQHF; V: TRBV27; J: TRBJ1-5; size: few; D: TRBD1
DNA: TGTGCCAGCAGTCCAACCGGCCGGTCTGGAAACACCATATATTTT; CDR3: CASSPTGRSGNTIYF; V: TRBV28; J: TRBJ1-3; size: few; D: -
DNA: TGTGCCGGAAACCTAAATCTTAGGGATGGCTACACCTTC; CDR3: CAGNLNLRDGYTF; V: TRBV2; J: TRBJ1-2; size: -; D: -
DNA: TGTGCCAGTAGTATTTTATCGGTATCGGATCAGCCCCAGCATTTT; CDR3: CASSILSVSDQPQHF; V: TRBV19; J: TRBJ1-5; size: -; D: -
DNA: TGTGCCAGCAGCTTACGGGTTAGCGGGAGCGATGAGCAGTTCTTC; CDR3: CASSLRVSGSDEQFF; V: TRBV11-3; J: TRBJ2-1; size: -; D: TRBD2